This T cell receptor (beta chain) was sequenced during a study of shared clonotypes between healthy human individuals. Regarding the study as a whole: All-four-donor shared clonotypes had higher generation probabilities than non-shared clonotypes did. Although depth was large, rarefaction showed that sequencing of the sorted subsets was incomplete.

Assay used: immunoSEQ multiplex PCR; TCRdb lists only in-frame clones, some missing. The sample contains a few million clones, around 92% of which appear only once. The V gene end was trimmed by 5 bases and the J gene end by 8 bases; junction bases not matched to a gene: 5. Germline values: CDR1 SGHVS, CDR2 FNYEAQ. This CDR3 spans 12 amino acids. This clone appeared a few times. Its antigen is not identified. All donors qualified as healthy HIV-negative adults and had experienced no recent acute infections or vaccinations. The receptor was derived from a man between 18 and 29 years old in good health. Some clones in this sample may be carry-over from other donors' samples. The sequencing input was naive CD4+ T cells from PBMCs. Subset reported: CD45RA+ positively selected. This chain connects TRBV7-6 to TRBJ1-2; TRBD1 matches at 7 bases. This CDR3 reads CASSPDREGYTF. As DNA, the CDR3 is TGTGCCAGCAGCCCCGACAGGGAGGGCTACACCTTC.